This T cell receptor beta chain was sequenced for a study of blood T cells in healthy people across ages. Study results and limitations: A strong correlation was found between TCR beta diversity and the percentage of naive T cells. Any conclusive comparison of naive versus antigen-experienced cells was prevented by using unsorted PBMCs.

A second 7 to 11 cycle PCR used barcoded and J-beta primers. TCRdb independently ran MiXCR on the 5' RACE reads; one entry per CDR3 protein. The table records approximately 800,000 distinct CDR3 sequences, about 34% of them present only once. Notes on this clonotype: Its antigen remains unidentified. An end of the junction differs from the germline gene, which may be a read error.

Germline values: CDR1 SGHKS, CDR2 YYEKEE (reference sequence). The CDR3 runs to 17 residues. The chain couples TRBV5-5 to TRBJ2-3; TRBD2 matches 10 bases. What was sequenced was blood. The receptor comes from a man between 18 and 29 years old in good health. The CDR3 is CANSLGVTSGDTDTQYF. The CDR3 bases are TGTGCCAACAGCTTGGGAGTTACTAGCGGGGACACAGATACGCAGTATTTT.